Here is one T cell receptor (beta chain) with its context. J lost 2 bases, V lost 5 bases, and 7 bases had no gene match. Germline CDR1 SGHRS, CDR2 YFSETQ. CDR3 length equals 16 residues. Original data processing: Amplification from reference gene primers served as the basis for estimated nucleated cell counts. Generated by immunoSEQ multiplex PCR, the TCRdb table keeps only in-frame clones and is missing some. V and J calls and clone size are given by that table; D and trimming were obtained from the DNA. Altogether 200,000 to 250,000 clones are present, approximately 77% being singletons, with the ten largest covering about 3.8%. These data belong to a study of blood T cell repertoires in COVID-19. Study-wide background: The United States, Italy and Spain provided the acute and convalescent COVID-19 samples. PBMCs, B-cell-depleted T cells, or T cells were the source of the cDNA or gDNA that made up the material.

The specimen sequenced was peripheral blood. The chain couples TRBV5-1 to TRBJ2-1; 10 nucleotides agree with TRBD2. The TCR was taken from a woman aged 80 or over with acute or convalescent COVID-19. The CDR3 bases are TGCGCCAGCAGTTATAGCGGGGGGCCTGCCTACAATGAGCAGTTCTTC. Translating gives CASSYSGGPAYNEQFF. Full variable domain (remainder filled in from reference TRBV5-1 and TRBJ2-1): KAGVTQTPRYLIKTRGQQVTLSCSPISGHRSVSWYQQTPGQGLQFLFEYFSETQRNKGNFPGRFSGRQFSNSRSEMNVSTLELGDSALYLCASSYSGGPAYNEQFFGPGTRLTVL.